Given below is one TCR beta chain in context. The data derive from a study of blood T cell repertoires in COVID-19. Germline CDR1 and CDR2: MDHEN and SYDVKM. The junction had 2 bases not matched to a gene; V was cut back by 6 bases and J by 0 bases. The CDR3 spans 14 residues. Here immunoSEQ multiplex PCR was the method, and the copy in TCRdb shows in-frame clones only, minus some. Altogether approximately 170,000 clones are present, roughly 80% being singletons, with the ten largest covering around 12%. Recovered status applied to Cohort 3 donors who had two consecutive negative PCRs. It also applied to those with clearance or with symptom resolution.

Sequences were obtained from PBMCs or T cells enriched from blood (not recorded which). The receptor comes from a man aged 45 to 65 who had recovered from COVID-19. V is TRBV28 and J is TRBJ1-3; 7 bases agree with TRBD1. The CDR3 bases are TGTGCCAGCAGACCAGGGGGCTCTGGAAACACCATATATTTT. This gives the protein CASRPGGSGNTIYF.